The 25 T cell receptor beta chains listed next were all sequenced from one sample in a study of T cells in Graves' hyperthyroidism and ophthalmopathy. Researchers amplified the TCR beta CDR3 regions from RNA transcripts. HTBI primers drove first-round RT-PCR of the TCR CDR3. TCRdb ran MiXCR on the multiplex PCR reads and lists one entry per CDR3 protein. Of under 600,000 distinct CDR3 sequences in the sample, around 15% were seen once. Input material: blood. These receptors all stem from a woman aged 40 to 55 with Graves' ophthalmopathy.

Many counts were recorded for this clonotype. This sequence joins TRBV20-1 and TRBJ2-3; the D is unclear. The V gene lost 2 bases and the J gene lost 1 base, with 10 bases spanning the gap. This CDR3 region has 14 residues. Germline V gene sequence: CDR1 DFQATT, CDR2 SNEGSKA (reference sequence). CDR3 nucleotide sequence: TGCAGTGCTAGACCCCAGCCTGGCACAGATACGCAGTATTTT. Protein sequence: CSARPQPGTDTQYF.

As for this clonotype: A single base separates this from a much larger clone, so it may be a read error. This chain uses TRBV7-2 with TRBJ2-7; 9 bases match TRBD2. J was trimmed by 7 bases and V by 1 base; bases with no gene match: 5. Germline lookup yields CDR1 SGHTA and CDR2 FQGNSA. The CDR3 sequence is 14 residues long. The CDR3 DNA sequence: TGTGCCAGCAGCTTAGGCGGGAGGGGCAATGAGCAGTACTTC. Protein sequence: CASSLGGRGNEQYF.

This sequence joins TRBV12-3 or TRBV12-4 and TRBJ1-1; the D is unclear. CDR3 length: 13 amino acids. V lost 6 bases to trimming and J lost 2 bases, with 10 bases between them. This CDR3 is CASSPHGNTEAFF. CDR3 nucleotides: TGTGCCAGCAGCCCTCACGGAAACACTGAAGCTTTCTTT.

At least ten counts were recorded for this clonotype. J is TRBJ1-5 and V is TRBV5-1, with D possibly being TRBD1 (5 bases). V was trimmed by 5 bases and J by 7 bases, leaving 13 bases between them. The CDR3 is made up of 13 amino acids. Germline assignment: CDR1 SGHRS and CDR2 YFSETQ. The CDR3 reads CASSGGDDQPQHF. The CDR3 DNA follows: TGCGCCAGCAGTGGGGGAGACGACCAGCCCCAGCATTTT.

Ten or more counts support this clonotype. The rearrangement uses TRBV3-1 and TRBJ2-1, with 14 bases matching TRBD2. Germline values: CDR1 LGHDT, CDR2 YNNKEL (reference sequence). Germline trimming cut 5 bases from V and 8 bases from J; bases unmatched to any gene: 8. The CDR3 loop spans 16 amino acids. The CDR3 reads CASSRLAGGPVHEQFF. Written as DNA, the CDR3 is TGTGCCAGCAGCAGACTAGCGGGAGGGCCGGTCCATGAGCAGTTCTTC.

Of note for this clonotype: Germline and junction disagree at one end, which may indicate a read error. This chain joins TRBV7-9 and TRBJ1-4; D is ambiguous. The CDR3 length is 16 residues. Germline-derived CDR1 and CDR2 are SEHNR and FQNEAQ (reference sequence). Here the CDR3 reads CASRTDVVPTNGKLFF. In nucleotides, the CDR3 is TGTGCCAGCAGGACCGATGTGGTTCCAACTAATGGAAAACTGTTTTTT.

The chain employs TRBV9 and TRBJ1-1; perhaps TRBD1 as D (6 bases). V dropped 0 bases and J dropped 2 bases, with 11 bases sitting between them. The CDR3 covers 15 residues. CDR1 SGDLS and CDR2 YYNGEE come from the germline V gene. The DNA for the CDR3 is TGTGCCAGCAGCGTAGACGGCAGGGGAAACACTGAAGCTTTCTTT. This sequence encodes CASSVDGRGNTEAFF. Full variable domain (outside the CDR3, taken from reference TRBV9 and TRBJ1-1): DSGVTQTPKHLITATGQRVTLRCSPRSGDLSVYWYQQSLDQGLQFLIQYYNGEERAKGNILERFSAQQFPDLHSELNLSSLELGDSALYFCASSVDGRGNTEAFFGQGTRLTVV.

This clonotype occurred many times. As DNA, the CDR3 is TGTGCCAGCAGCCAAGGGGGGGGCGCCCCCTACAATGAGCAGTTCTTC. This sequence encodes CASSQGGGAPYNEQFF. This chain uses TRBV3-1 with TRBJ2-1, with D possibly TRBD2 on 7 matching bases. The V gene lost 1 base and the J gene lost 2 bases, with 12 bases spanning the gap. The CDR3 covers 16 residues. CDR1 is LGHDT, CDR2 YNNKEL, per germline (reference sequence).

This clonotype was counted only a few times. The chain employs TRBV6-1 and TRBJ1-1; D is perhaps TRBD1 (5 bases). The CDR3 runs to 14 residues. Germline lookup yields CDR1 MNHNS and CDR2 SASEGT. The V end was cut by 2 bases, the J end by 10 bases, with 17 bases between. The CDR3 sequence: CASSEPGTKLGAFF. Written as DNA, the CDR3 is TGTGCCAGCAGTGAACCCGGGACTAAATTAGGAGCTTTCTTT.

Many counts were recorded for this clonotype. V gene TRBV4-1 combines with J gene TRBJ1-5; D unresolved. V lost 1 base, J lost 2 bases, and 9 bases lay in between. CDR1 is MGHRA, CDR2 YSYEKL, per germline. This CDR3 spans 15 amino acids. The CDR3 here is CASSQVQEGNQPQHF. The CDR3 coding sequence is TGCGCCAGCAGCCAAGTCCAGGAGGGCAATCAGCCCCAGCATTTT.

This clonotype was seen many times. The chain couples TRBV7-2 to TRBJ2-1, with a weak D call TRBD2 (6 bases). CDR3 size: 16 residues. Trimming removed 5 bases from V and 8 bases from J, with 22 bases in between. Germline values: CDR1 SGHTA, CDR2 FQGNSA. CDR3 DNA: TGTGCCAGCAGCGACCCTCCTAGCGCCGCGACGCATGAGCAGTTCTTC. Amino acids: CASSDPPSAATHEQFF.

This clonotype was found once. This rearrangement joins TRBV5-5 to TRBJ2-3; D not resolved. The J call may be in error: the DNA end matches TRBJ1-5 better. This CDR3 comprises 13 residues. Germline V lookup: CDR1 SGHKS, CDR2 YYEKEE (reference sequence). The CDR3 spells CASSPIYTDTQHF. The CDR3 DNA sequence: TGTGCCAGCAGCCCGATCTACACAGATACGCAGCATTTT.

This clonotype was seen many times. The chain uses TRBV30 and TRBJ1-1; a possible D gene is TRBD1 (6 bases). CDR3 length: 13 residues. The V end was cut by 4 bases, the J end by 2 bases, with 11 bases between. The germline gives CDR1 GTSNPN, CDR2 SVGIG (reference sequence). This chain's CDR3 is CAWMRGQNTEAFF. The CDR3, as DNA: TGTGCCTGGATGCGGGGGCAAAACACTGAAGCTTTCTTT.

About this clonotype: A much larger clone lies one base from this, so it may be a read error. J is TRBJ2-1 and V is TRBV20-1; TRBD2 agrees at 12 bases. The CDR3 extends over 16 amino acids. V lost 4 bases to trimming and J lost 9 bases; unmatched junction nucleotides: 13. Germline V CDR1 and CDR2: DFQATT, SNEGSKA (reference sequence). The CDR3 nucleotides read TGCAGTGCTAAACGCCCCGTCACTAGCGGGAGGAGTGAGCAGTTCTTC. Amino acids: CSAKRPVTSGRSEQFF.

This clonotype was recorded at least ten times. V gene TRBV11-2 combines with J gene TRBJ1-1; the D gene is possibly TRBD1 (6 bases). Trimming removed 6 bases at V and 2 bases at J, with 13 bases between. The CDR3 is made up of 14 amino acids. In germline, CDR1 is SGHAT, CDR2 FQNNGV. CDR3 in DNA: TGTGCCAGCAGGGTTCAGGGGACCAACACTGAAGCTTTCTTT. It encodes CASRVQGTNTEAFF.

This clonotype turned up a few times. The chain combines TRBV15 with TRBJ1-5; D may be TRBD1 (5 bases). This CDR3 has 16 residues. V was cut by 0 bases and J by 1 base, with 10 bases left in between. Per germline, CDR1 LNHNV and CDR2 YYDKDF (reference sequence). The CDR3, as DNA: TGTGCCACCAGCAGAGATTGGAGGGACAGCAATCAGCCCCAGCATTTT. Translating gives CATSRDWRDSNQPQHF.

The sample holds a few counts of this clonotype. The chain carries TRBV7-9 and TRBJ2-7; 8 bases map to TRBD2. From germline, CDR1 is SEHNR and CDR2 FQNEAQ (reference sequence). J was trimmed by 5 bases and V by 2 bases; bases with no gene match: 14. The CDR3 sequence is 17 residues long. CDR3 residues: CASSLTPTSGSKNEQYF. CDR3 DNA: TGTGCCAGCAGCTTAACCCCGACAAGCGGGAGTAAGAACGAGCAGTACTTC.

This clonotype was recorded at least ten times. The genes are TRBV7-9 and TRBJ2-3; D is ambiguous. CDR3 length equals 12 residues. V was clipped by 8 bases and J by 6 bases, with 12 bases between them. Germline V gene lookup returns CDR1 SEHNR and CDR2 FQNEAQ (reference sequence). The CDR3 reads CASADVSDTQYF. As DNA, the CDR3 is TGTGCCAGCGCCGACGTCTCGGATACGCAGTATTTT.

The genes are TRBV30 and TRBJ1-5; D is uncertain. Germline loops: CDR1 GTSNPN, CDR2 SVGIG (reference sequence). The CDR3 spans 13 residues. Trimming pared 2 bases from V and 5 bases from J, leaving 10 bases between. CDR3 in DNA: TGTGCCTGGAGTTTAGGGTGGGATCAGCCCCAGCATTTT. Its translation is CAWSLGWDQPQHF.

This clonotype has just a few counts. V and J are TRBV20-1 and TRBJ1-5, with D possibly TRBD1 on 5 matching bases. The V and J ends lost 5 bases and 4 bases respectively, with 21 bases between them. The CDR3 length is 16 residues. CDR1 DFQATT and CDR2 SNEGSKA come from the germline V gene (reference sequence). DNA for the CDR3: TGCAGTGCTCTCCGAGAGGCAGGGATAAGTAATCAGCCCCAGCATTTT. Encoded protein: CSALREAGISNQPQHF.

The chain recombines TRBV9 with TRBJ2-3, with TRBD2 matching 11 bases. Germline V gives CDR1 SGDLS, CDR2 YYNGEE. The CDR3 sequence is 17 residues long. J was trimmed by 0 bases and V by 0 bases; bases with no gene match: 3. The chain's CDR3 is CASSVGSSGGSTDTQYF. The CDR3 DNA follows: TGTGCCAGCAGCGTAGGATCTAGCGGGGGGAGCACAGATACGCAGTATTTT.

The genes are TRBV12-3 or TRBV12-4 and TRBJ2-3; 8 nucleotides line up with TRBD1. V shed 6 bases and J 6 bases; nucleotides not matched to a gene: 8. This CDR3 has 14 residues. CDR3 region: CASRTSQGADTQYF. The CDR3 DNA is TGTGCCAGCAGAACGAGCCAGGGGGCGGATACGCAGTATTTT.

Ten or more counts support this clonotype. This chain links TRBV7-2 with TRBJ2-5; 9 positions match TRBD2. Germline V gene lookup returns CDR1 SGHTA and CDR2 FQGNSA. J was trimmed by 5 bases and V by 5 bases; bases with no gene match: 6. The CDR3 consists of 14 residues. The chain's CDR3 is CASSRSGSGETQYF. In DNA, the CDR3 is TGTGCCAGCAGCCGTAGCGGGAGTGGCGAGACCCAGTACTTC.

There are many counts of this clonotype. The V call is TRBV2, the J call TRBJ2-7; 8 bases are a match to TRBD2. This CDR3 comprises 15 residues. Germline lookup yields CDR1 SNHLY and CDR2 FYNNEI. V was clipped by 0 bases and J by 7 bases; unmatched bases: 8. The CDR3 region has the DNA TGTGCCAGCAGTGAAGCAAAGGGACTAGGTGGTGAGCAGTACTTC. As protein: CASSEAKGLGGEQYF. Supplemented by reference TRBV2 and TRBJ2-7, the full variable domain reads EPEVTQTPSHQVTQMGQEVILRCVPISNHLYFYWYRQILGQKVEFLVSFYNNEISEKSEIFDDQFSVERPDGSNFTLKIRSTKLEDSAMYFCASSEAKGLGGEQYFGPGTRLTVT.

This clonotype was counted at least ten times. The J gene is TRBJ1-1, the V gene TRBV28, with D hard to call. This CDR3 is 16 amino acids long. The germline CDR1 and CDR2 sequences are MDHEN and SYDVKM. V gave up 7 bases and J gave up 0 bases, with 18 bases separating them. CDR3 DNA: TGTGCCAGCACTTTCACCGGGCGCGGCATGAACACTGAAGCTTTCTTT. It translates to CASTFTGRGMNTEAFF.